Listed below are T cell receptor beta chains from one sample, sequenced in a study of graft-versus-host responses after intestinal transplantation. The repertoire was sequenced with immunoSEQ multiplex PCR; TCRdb's copy has only in-frame clones and lacks some. The data show tens of thousands of clones, with about 86% seen just once and roughly 19% held by the top ten. The antigens of these receptors remain unknown. The starting material was unstimulated CD8+ T cells sorted from spleen or lymph node cells, obtained before intestinal transplant. Receptor source: a human donor who received an intestinal transplant. The CDR3 runs from the conserved cysteine through the conserved F or W. Where a row states a size, it is once, few, many or the class of an expanded clone; other rows omit it.

j_gene	abundance	v_gene	CDR3aa
TRBJ2-7	NA	TRBV4-2	CASSQAGQGPYEQYF
TRBJ2-7	NA	TRBV18	CASSSPGQPYEQYF
TRBJ1-5	NA	TRBV7-8	CASSLAPSGGTGQPQHF
TRBJ2-2	few	TRBV5-5	CASSGGTSNTGELFF
TRBJ1-2	NA	TRBV27	CASSFGANYGYTF
TRBJ2-5	NA	TRBV11-2	CASSGRRDSFGETQYF
TRBJ2-7	NA	TRBV10-3	CAISGDSTYEQYF
TRBJ1-5	NA	TRBV7-9	CASSLAGDQPQHF
TRBJ2-7	NA	TRBV15	CATSRRSIDRSYEQYF
TRBJ1-1	NA	TRBV27	CASSPGGTEAFF
TRBJ1-2	NA	TRBV6-5	CASSSPSNRGGGYTF
TRBJ2-5	NA	TRBV10-3	CAISVLGLARETQYF
TRBJ2-2	few	TRBV7-8	CASSLALQVNTGELFF
TRBJ1-2	NA	TRBV6-5	CASSDGSYGYTF
TRBJ2-5	NA	TRBV4-1	CASSQDLVRTGGLETQYF
TRBJ2-7	NA	TRBV7-9	CASSSDLSGEQYF
TRBJ1-1	once	TRBV4-1	CASSQGTGMNTEAFF
TRBJ1-2	NA	TRBV4-1	CASSLRTGQGDGYTF
TRBJ1-1	NA	TRBV6-6	CASRVGGHNTEAFF
TRBJ2-1	few	TRBV4-2	CASSQGEEGHNEQFF
TRBJ2-6	NA	TRBV5-6	CASSLVADRISGANVLTF
TRBJ2-3	NA	TRBV27	CASSFGLAYADTQYF
TRBJ2-5	NA	TRBV25-1	CASSELGTGEHQETQYF
TRBJ2-5	NA	TRBV7-9	CASSVQGNWQETQYF
TRBJ2-1	NA	TRBV27	CASSLREASYNEQFF
TRBJ2-3	NA	TRBV18	CASSPGTSEATDTQYF
TRBJ2-7	NA	TRBV21-1	CASSNPPGQGAFEQYF
TRBJ2-7	few	TRBV4-1	CASSQVGLRNMYEQYF
TRBJ2-2	NA	TRBV7-8	CASSLDSGGTGELFF
TRBJ2-3	NA	TRBV27	CASSLGPSGLEDTQYF
TRBJ2-7	NA	TRBV7-9	CASSKQGRPYEQYF
TRBJ1-2	NA	TRBV27	CASSHSRVDGYTF
TRBJ2-5	once	TRBV7-6	CASSLEASSGTGQETQYF
TRBJ2-7	NA	TRBV2	CASMSGGFYEQYF
TRBJ2-1	NA	TRBV10-3	CAISPGGFSEQFF
TRBJ1-2	NA	TRBV6-5	CASSWDSLYGYTF
TRBJ2-1	NA	TRBV7-9	CASSLGNRDHEQFF
TRBJ2-3	NA	TRBV7-3	CASSPLAGGTDTQYF
TRBJ1-1	NA	TRBV30	CAWNAGTEAFF
TRBJ2-1	NA	TRBV27	CASLGGGHYNEQFF
TRBJ2-7	NA	TRBV29-1	CSVESSYEQYF
TRBJ1-1	NA	TRBV29-1	CSVGWGDGNTEAFF
TRBJ2-5	once	TRBV28	CASAATGGRETQYF
TRBJ2-7	NA	TRBV5-5	CASSLGTVYEQYF
TRBJ2-1	NA	TRBV5-4	CASSLALGQRNNEQFF
TRBJ1-3	medium-sized	TRBV6-5	CASSYSSGVGNTIYF
TRBJ2-5	once	TRBV11-2	CATQDREETQYF
TRBJ2-5	few	TRBV28	CASSLGREGRLETQYF
TRBJ2-5	NA	TRBV27	CASSPLAGRETQYF
TRBJ1-2	NA	TRBV5-4	CASSPSRNFFQRYYGYTF